The 5 T cell receptor beta chains in this list originate from one sample, sequenced in a study of blood T cell repertoires in COVID-19. Sequenced by immunoSEQ multiplex PCR; TCRdb stores in-frame clones only, minus some. This sample yields about 210,000 clones, of which approximately 91% are seen a single time; about 5% belongs to the top ten. Sequenced sample: peripheral blood. Receptors were obtained from a woman in her thirties or forties with acute or convalescent COVID-19.

This chain connects TRBV9 to TRBJ1-2; 7 nucleotides agree with TRBD1. Germline V gene data show CDR1 as SGDLS and CDR2 as YYNGEE. CDR3 length: 15 amino acids. Trimming at V came to 3 bases and at J to 1 base, leaving 6 bases not matched to a gene. The chain's CDR3 is CASSAGQLSNYGYTF. The DNA for the CDR3 is TGTGCCAGCAGCGCGGGACAGCTCAGTAACTATGGCTACACCTTC.

J is TRBJ1-4 and V is TRBV6-2 or TRBV6-3; 7 positions match TRBD1. Per germline, CDR1 MNHEY and CDR2 SVGEGT. CDR3 length equals 17 residues. V gave up 5 bases and J gave up 0 bases; unmatched junction bases: 9. This CDR3 is CASSPDRAPATNEKLFF. Here the CDR3 DNA reads TGTGCCAGCAGTCCCGACAGGGCCCCTGCAACTAATGAAAAACTGTTTTTT.

This rearrangement joins TRBV5-1 to TRBJ1-2; a weak D match, TRBD1 (6 bases). The CDR3 runs to 15 residues. Germline values: CDR1 SGHRS, CDR2 YFSETQ. V lost 4 bases and J 2 bases, leaving 15 bases between the germline ends. The CDR3 DNA is TGCGCCAGCAGCCCATGGACAGACGTCAACTATGGCTACACCTTC. It codes for CASSPWTDVNYGYTF.

The chain carries TRBV5-5 and TRBJ1-6, with 12 nucleotides matching TRBD1. The CDR3 covers 18 residues. The germline V gene has CDR1 SGHKS and CDR2 YYEKEE (reference sequence). With V trimmed by 0 bases and J by 9 bases, 10 bases remained unmatched. Here the CDR3 DNA reads TGTGCCAGCAGCTTGGAGTGGGACAGGGGGCATGTAGGTTCACCCCTCCACTTT. This gives the protein CASSLEWDRGHVGSPLHF.

The chain carries TRBV7-9 and TRBJ1-1; no definite D call. Trimming took off 1 base at V and 7 bases at J, with 7 bases between the two ends. CDR1 and CDR2 (germline): SEHNR, FQNEAQ (reference sequence). The CDR3 is 12 residues long. CDR3 sequence reads: CASSLGRGEAFF. CDR3 in DNA: TGTGCCAGCAGCTTAGGTCGCGGTGAAGCTTTCTTT.